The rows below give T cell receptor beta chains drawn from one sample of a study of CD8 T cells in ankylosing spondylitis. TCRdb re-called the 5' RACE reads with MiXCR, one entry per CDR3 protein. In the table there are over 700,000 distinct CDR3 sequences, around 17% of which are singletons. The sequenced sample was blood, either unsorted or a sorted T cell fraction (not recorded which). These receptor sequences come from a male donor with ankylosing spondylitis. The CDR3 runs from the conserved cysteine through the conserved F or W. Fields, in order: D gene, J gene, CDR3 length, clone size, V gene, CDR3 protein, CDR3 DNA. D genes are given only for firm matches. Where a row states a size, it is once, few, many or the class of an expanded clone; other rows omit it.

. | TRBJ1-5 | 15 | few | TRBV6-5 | CASSYSIAGDQPQHF | TGTGCCAGCAGTTACTCGATTGCCGGGGATCAGCCCCAGCATTTT
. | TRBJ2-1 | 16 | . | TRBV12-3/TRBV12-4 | CASSSYRDSSYNEQFF | TGTGCCAGCAGTTCGTACAGGGATAGCTCCTACAATGAGCAGTTCTTC
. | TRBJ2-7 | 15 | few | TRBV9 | CASSVEEDAAYEQYF | TGTGCCAGCAGCGTAGAGGAGGACGCCGCCTACGAGCAGTACTTC
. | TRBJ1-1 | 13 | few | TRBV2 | CASRGTLNTEAFF | TGTGCCAGCAGGGGGACACTGAACACTGAAGCTTTCTTT
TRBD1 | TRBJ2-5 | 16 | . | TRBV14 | CASSAWTGGRQETQYF | TGTGCCAGCAGCGCCTGGACAGGGGGAAGACAAGAGACCCAGTACTTC
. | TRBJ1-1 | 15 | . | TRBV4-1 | CASSQDRDTRNEAFF | TGCGCCAGCAGCCAAGATCGTGACACACGAAATGAAGCTTTCTTT
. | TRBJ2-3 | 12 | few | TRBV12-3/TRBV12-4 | CASSLSFDTQYF | TGTGCCAGCAGTTTATCTTTTGATACGCAGTATTTT
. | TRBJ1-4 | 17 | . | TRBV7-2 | CASSLGQGFLFNEKLFF | TGTGCCAGCAGCTTAGGGCAGGGGTTCCTCTTCAATGAAAAACTGTTTTTT
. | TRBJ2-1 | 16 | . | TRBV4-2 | CASSQRRTATYNEQFF | TGTGCCAGCAGCCAAAGACGAACCGCTACCTACAATGAGCAGTTCTTC
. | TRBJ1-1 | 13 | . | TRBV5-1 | CASSFTGTPEAFF | TGCGCCAGCAGCTTCACAGGGACGCCTGAAGCTTTCTTT
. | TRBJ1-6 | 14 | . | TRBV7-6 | CASSLDTSESPLHF | TGTGCCAGCAGCTTAGACACCTCAGAATCACCCCTCCACTTT
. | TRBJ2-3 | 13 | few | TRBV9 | CASSGVRGDTQYF | TGTGCCAGCAGCGGTGTCCGGGGAGATACGCAGTATTTT
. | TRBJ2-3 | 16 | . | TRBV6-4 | CASKRRADLRGDTQYF | TGTGCCAGCAAACGAAGAGCGGACCTTCGGGGAGATACGCAGTATTTT
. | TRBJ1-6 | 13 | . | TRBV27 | CASSPLLSSPLHF | TGTGCCAGCAGTCCACTTTTGTCCTCACCCCTCCACTTT
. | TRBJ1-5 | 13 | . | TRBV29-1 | CSVGPGGNQPQHF | TGCAGCGTTGGACCGGGAGGCAATCAGCCCCAGCATTTT
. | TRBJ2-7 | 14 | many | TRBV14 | CASSRDGLTYEQYF | TGTGCCAGCAGTCGAGATGGACTTACCTACGAGCAGTACTTC
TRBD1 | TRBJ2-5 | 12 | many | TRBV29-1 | CSAWDRGETQYF | TGCAGCGCTTGGGACAGGGGGGAGACCCAGTACTTC
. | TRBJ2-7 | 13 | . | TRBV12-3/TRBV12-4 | CASSAGQLIEQYF | TGTGCCAGCAGCGCCGGACAGTTGATCGAGCAGTACTTC
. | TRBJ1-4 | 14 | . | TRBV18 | CASSPAGYGEKLFF | TGTGCCAGCTCACCAGCAGGGTACGGAGAAAAACTGTTTTTT
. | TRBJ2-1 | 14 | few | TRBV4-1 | CASSPWDRYNEQFF | TGCGCCAGCAGCCCATGGGACCGTTACAATGAGCAGTTCTTC
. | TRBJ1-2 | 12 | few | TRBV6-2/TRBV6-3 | CASRRGNYGYTF | TGTGCCAGCCGCCGGGGGAACTATGGCTACACCTTC
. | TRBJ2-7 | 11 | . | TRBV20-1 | CSAETQYEQYF | TGCAGTGCTGAGACACAATACGAGCAGTACTTC
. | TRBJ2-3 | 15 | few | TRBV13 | CASSFSSESTDTQYF | TGTGCCAGCAGCTTCTCTAGCGAGAGCACAGATACGCAGTATTTT
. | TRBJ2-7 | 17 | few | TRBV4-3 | CASSQDQGGEPFYEQYF | TGCGCCAGCAGCCAAGATCAGGGGGGCGAGCCCTTTTACGAGCAGTACTTC
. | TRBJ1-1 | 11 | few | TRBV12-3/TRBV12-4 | CASSGTREAFF | TGTGCCAGCAGTGGGACAAGAGAAGCTTTCTTT
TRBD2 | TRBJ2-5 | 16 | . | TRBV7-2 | CASSLVGFGRKETQYF | TGTGCCAGCAGCTTAGTGGGCTTCGGGAGGAAAGAGACCCAGTACTTC
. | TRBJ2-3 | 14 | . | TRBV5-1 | CASSSPDGTDTQYF | TGCGCCAGCAGCTCCCCCGACGGGACAGATACGCAGTATTTT
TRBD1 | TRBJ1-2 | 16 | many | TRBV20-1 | CSEVGGFGTGGDGYTF | TGCAGCGAAGTGGGAGGCTTCGGGACAGGGGGGGACGGCTACACCTTC
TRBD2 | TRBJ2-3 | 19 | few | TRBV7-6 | CASSLAEPSGRAPTDTQYF | TGTGCCAGCAGCTTAGCCGAACCTAGCGGGAGGGCCCCCACAGATACGCAGTATTTT
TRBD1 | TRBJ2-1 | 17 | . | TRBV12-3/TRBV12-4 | CASRPGTGDSSYNEQFF | TGTGCCAGCAGGCCCGGGACAGGGGACAGCTCCTACAATGAGCAGTTCTTC
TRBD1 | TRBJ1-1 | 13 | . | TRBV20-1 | CSARGQGHTEAFF | TGCAGTGCTAGGGGACAGGGACACACTGAAGCTTTCTTT
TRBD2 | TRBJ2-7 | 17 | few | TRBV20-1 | CSARAGTSGVSSYEQYF | TGCAGTGCTAGAGCAGGGACTAGCGGGGTGAGCTCCTACGAGCAGTACTTC
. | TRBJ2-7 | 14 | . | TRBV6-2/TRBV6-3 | CASSSRQDPREQYF | TGTGCCAGCAGTTCCAGACAGGACCCGCGTGAGCAGTACTTC
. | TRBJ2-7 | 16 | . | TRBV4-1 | CASSPVLSGQGYEQYF | TGCGCCAGCAGCCCCGTACTCTCGGGACAAGGCTACGAGCAGTACTTC
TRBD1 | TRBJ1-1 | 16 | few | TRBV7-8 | CASSSNFISQGTEAFF | TGTGCCAGCAGCTCAAACTTTATTTCACAGGGGACTGAAGCTTTCTTT
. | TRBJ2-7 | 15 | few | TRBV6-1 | CASSPLGTGSYEQYF | TGTGCCAGCAGTCCCCTCGGGACGGGATCCTACGAGCAGTACTTC
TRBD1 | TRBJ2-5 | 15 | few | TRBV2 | CATARDRGLPETQYF | TGTGCCACCGCGCGGGACAGGGGGCTGCCAGAGACCCAGTACTTC
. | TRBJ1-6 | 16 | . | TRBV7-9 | CASSRLSVAGESPLHF | TGTGCCAGCAGCCGACTTTCGGTGGCAGGGGAATCACCCCTCCACTTT
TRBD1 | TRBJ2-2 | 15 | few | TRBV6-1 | CASSLDREYTGELFF | TGTGCCAGCAGCCTCGACAGGGAGTACACCGGGGAGCTGTTTTTT
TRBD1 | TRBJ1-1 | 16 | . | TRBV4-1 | CASSQDRTGGNTEAFF | TGCGCCAGCAGCCAAGACCGAACAGGGGGGAACACTGAAGCTTTCTTT
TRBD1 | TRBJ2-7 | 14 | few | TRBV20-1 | CSAKRTGFRYEQYF | TGCAGTGCAAAAAGGACAGGTTTTCGCTACGAGCAGTACTTC
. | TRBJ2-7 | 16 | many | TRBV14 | CASSQEYSGGLYEQYF | TGTGCCAGCAGCCAAGAGTACAGTGGGGGTCTTTACGAGCAGTACTTC